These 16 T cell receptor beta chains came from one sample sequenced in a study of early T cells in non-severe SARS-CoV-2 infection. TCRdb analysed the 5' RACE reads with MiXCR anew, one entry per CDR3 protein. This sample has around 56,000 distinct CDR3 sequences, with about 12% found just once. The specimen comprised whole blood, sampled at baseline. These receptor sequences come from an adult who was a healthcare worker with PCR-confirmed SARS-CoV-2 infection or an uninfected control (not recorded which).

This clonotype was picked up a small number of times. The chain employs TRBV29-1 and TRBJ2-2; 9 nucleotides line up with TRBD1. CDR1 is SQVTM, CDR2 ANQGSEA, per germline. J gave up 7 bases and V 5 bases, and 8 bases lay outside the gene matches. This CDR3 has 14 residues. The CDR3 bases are TGCAGCGTTTTACAGGGGGCGAGGAACGGGGAGCTGTTTTTT. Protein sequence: CSVLQGARNGELFF.

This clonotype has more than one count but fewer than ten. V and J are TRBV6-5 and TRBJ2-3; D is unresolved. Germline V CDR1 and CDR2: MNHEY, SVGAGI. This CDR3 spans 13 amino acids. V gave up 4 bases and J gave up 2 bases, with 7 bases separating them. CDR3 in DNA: TGTGCCAGCAGTTCCGTGGTCACAGATACGCAGTATTTT. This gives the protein CASSSVVTDTQYF.

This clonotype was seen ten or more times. The CDR3 sequence: CASSQVFRGPARDSNQPQHF. For the CDR3, the DNA is TGCGCCAGCAGCCAAGTTTTCAGGGGGCCGGCCCGTGATAGCAATCAGCCCCAGCATTTT. The chain employs TRBV4-3 and TRBJ1-5; 8 bases align to TRBD1. The CDR3 has 20 amino acids. V gave up 1 base and J gave up 0 bases; unmatched junction bases: 14. Germline V gene data show CDR1 as LGHNA and CDR2 as YSLEER.

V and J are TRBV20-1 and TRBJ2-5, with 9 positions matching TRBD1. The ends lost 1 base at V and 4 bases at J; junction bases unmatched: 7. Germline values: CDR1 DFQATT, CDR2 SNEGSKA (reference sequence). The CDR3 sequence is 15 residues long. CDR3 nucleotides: TGCAGTGCTAGAGGTGAAACAGGGGGCCGAGAGACCCAGTACTTC. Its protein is CSARGETGGRETQYF.

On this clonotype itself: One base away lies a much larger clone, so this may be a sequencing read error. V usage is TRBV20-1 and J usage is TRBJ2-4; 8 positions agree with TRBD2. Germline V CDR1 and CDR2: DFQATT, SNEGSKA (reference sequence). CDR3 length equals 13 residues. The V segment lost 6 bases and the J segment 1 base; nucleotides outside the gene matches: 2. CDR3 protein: CSATGGAKNIQYF. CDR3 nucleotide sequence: TGCAGTGCCACGGGGGGGGCCAAAAACATTCAGTACTTC.

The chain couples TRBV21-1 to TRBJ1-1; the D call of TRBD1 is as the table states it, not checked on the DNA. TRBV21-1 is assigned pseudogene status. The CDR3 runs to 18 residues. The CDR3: CASSTGTGGARRNTEAFF. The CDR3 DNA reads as TGTGCCAGCAGCACCGGGACAGGGGGGGCCCGAAGGAACACTGAAGCTTTCTTT.

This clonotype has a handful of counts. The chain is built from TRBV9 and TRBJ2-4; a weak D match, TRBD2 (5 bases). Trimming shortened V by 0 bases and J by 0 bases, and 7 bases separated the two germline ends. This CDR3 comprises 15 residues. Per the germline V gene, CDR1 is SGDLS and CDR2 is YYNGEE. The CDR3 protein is CASSVEAGAKNIQYF. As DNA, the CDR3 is TGTGCCAGCAGCGTAGAGGCGGGAGCCAAAAACATTCAGTACTTC.

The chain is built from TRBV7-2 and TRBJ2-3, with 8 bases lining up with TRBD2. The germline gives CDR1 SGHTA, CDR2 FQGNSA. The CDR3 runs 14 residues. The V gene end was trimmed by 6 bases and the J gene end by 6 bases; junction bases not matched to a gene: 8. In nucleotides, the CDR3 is TGTGCCAGCAGTCTCAGCGGGAGACTCGATACGCAGTATTTT. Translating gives CASSLSGRLDTQYF.

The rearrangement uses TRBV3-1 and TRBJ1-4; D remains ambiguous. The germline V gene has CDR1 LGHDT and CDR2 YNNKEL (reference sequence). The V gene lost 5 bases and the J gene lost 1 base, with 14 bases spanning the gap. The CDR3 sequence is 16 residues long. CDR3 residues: CASSGPVALTNEKLFF. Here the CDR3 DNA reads TGTGCCAGCAGCGGTCCGGTGGCCTTAACTAATGAAAAACTGTTTTTT.

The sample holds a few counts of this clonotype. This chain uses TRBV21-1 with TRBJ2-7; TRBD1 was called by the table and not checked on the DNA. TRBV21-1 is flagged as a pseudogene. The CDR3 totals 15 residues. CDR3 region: CASTLPGQGNYEQYF. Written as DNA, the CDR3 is TGTGCCAGCACCCTCCCGGGACAGGGGAACTACGAGCAGTACTTC.

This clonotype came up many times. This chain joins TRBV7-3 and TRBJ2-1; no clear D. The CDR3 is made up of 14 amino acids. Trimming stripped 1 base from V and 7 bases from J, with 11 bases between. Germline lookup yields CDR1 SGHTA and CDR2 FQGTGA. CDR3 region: CASSLSDWTNEQFF. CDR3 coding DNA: TGTGCCAGCAGCTTAAGCGACTGGACGAATGAGCAGTTCTTC.

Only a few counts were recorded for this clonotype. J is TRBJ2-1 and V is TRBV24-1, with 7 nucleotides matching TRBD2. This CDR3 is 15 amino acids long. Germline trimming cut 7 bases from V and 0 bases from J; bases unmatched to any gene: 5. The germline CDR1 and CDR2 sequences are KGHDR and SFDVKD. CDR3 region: CATSPGGTSYNEQFF. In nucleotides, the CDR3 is TGTGCCACCAGCCCCGGGGGGACCTCCTACAATGAGCAGTTCTTC.

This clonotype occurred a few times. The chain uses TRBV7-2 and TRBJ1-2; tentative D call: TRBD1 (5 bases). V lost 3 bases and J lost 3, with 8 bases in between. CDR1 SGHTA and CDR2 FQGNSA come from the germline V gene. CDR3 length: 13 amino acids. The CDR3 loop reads CASSFSRDYGYTF. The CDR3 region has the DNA TGTGCCAGCAGCTTTTCCAGGGACTATGGCTACACCTTC.

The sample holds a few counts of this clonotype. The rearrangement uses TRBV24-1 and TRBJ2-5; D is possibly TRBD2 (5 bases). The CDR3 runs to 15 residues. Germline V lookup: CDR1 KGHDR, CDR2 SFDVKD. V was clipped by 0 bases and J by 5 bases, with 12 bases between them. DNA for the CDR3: TGTGCCACCAGTGATTTGCAAGGGAGCCTTGAGACCCAGTACTTC. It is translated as CATSDLQGSLETQYF.

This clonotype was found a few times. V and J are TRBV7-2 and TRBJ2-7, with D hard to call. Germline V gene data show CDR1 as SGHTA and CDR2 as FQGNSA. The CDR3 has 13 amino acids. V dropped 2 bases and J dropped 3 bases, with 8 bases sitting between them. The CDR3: CASSLSQDYEQYF. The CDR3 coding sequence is TGTGCCAGCAGCTTATCCCAAGACTACGAGCAGTACTTC.

The CDR3 sequence: CSATGTPGDEQFF. CDR3 sequence (DNA): TGCAGTGCCACCGGGACCCCCGGGGATGAGCAGTTCTTC. This rearrangement joins TRBV20-1 to TRBJ2-1; TRBD1 or TRBD2 may be the D gene (5 bases each). Germline V gene sequence: CDR1 DFQATT, CDR2 SNEGSKA (reference sequence). The CDR3 contains 13 residues. V was clipped by 6 bases and J by 8 bases, with 17 bases between them.